This entry lists 28 T cell receptor beta chains sequenced from one sample in a study of OX40 agonist ivuxolimab in advanced cancers. Sequencing used immunoSEQ multiplex PCR; TCRdb keeps in-frame clones, though not all of them. The data hold tens of thousands of clones, with 65% to 85% observed a single time. Material: CD4+ or CD8+ T cells sorted from blood, obtained in a trial of the OX40 agonist ivuxolimab. Receptor source: an adult with an advanced solid tumor such as melanoma, head and neck, liver or kidney cancer.

The genes are TRBV5-1 and TRBJ2-3; D possibly corresponds to TRBD1 (5 bases). The germline gives CDR1 SGHRS, CDR2 YFSETQ. Between the trimmed V and J ends, which lost 4 bases and 5 bases, there was a span of 17 bases. The CDR3 contains 15 residues. Here the CDR3 reads CASSHSADQGDTQYF. The CDR3, as DNA: TGCGCCAGCAGCCATTCGGCAGATCAGGGAGATACGCAGTATTTT.

V gene TRBV10-3 combines with J gene TRBJ2-5; 8 bases align to TRBD2. J lost 5 bases, V lost 8 bases, and 10 bases had no gene match. In germline, CDR1 is ENHRY, CDR2 SYGVKD. This CDR3 has 14 residues. CDR3 sequence reads: CAIGNGRAEETQYF. CDR3 sequence (DNA): TGTGCCATCGGTAACGGGAGGGCCGAGGAGACCCAGTACTTC.

In its sample, this clone was seen once. This chain links TRBV19 with TRBJ1-2; D remains unclear. V was shortened by 3 bases and J by 0 bases, with 5 bases between the two germline ends. The germline CDR1 and CDR2 sequences are LNHDA and SQIVND (reference sequence). The CDR3 is 13 residues long. The CDR3 here is CASSISANYGYTF. The CDR3 region has the DNA TGTGCCAGTAGTATCAGTGCTAACTATGGCTACACCTTC.

This clone was observed a few times. The chain carries TRBV7-2 and TRBJ1-1; D is undetermined. The V gene lost 7 bases and the J gene lost 0 bases, with 12 bases spanning the gap. In germline, CDR1 is SGHTA, CDR2 FQGNSA. The CDR3 runs 14 residues. CDR3 DNA sequence: TGTGCCAGCACAGCAAATCGCATGAACACTGAAGCTTTCTTT. It codes for CASTANRMNTEAFF.

The J gene is TRBJ2-1, the V gene TRBV6-5; no definite D call. The CDR3 contains 11 residues. CDR1 MNHEY and CDR2 SVGAGI come from the germline V gene. Trimming removed 4 bases at V and 8 bases at J, with 6 bases between. The CDR3 sequence is CASSSTHEQFF. In DNA, the CDR3 is TGTGCCAGCAGTTCAACACATGAGCAGTTCTTC.

The CDR3 here is CASSLDPARGNTIYF. The CDR3 region has the DNA TGTGCCAGCAGCCTCGACCCGGCCAGGGGAAACACCATATATTTT. This sequence joins TRBV14 and TRBJ1-3; D uncertain. V was trimmed by 4 bases and J by 4 bases, leaving 14 bases between them. The CDR3 runs to 15 residues. Per germline, CDR1 SGHDN and CDR2 FVKESK.

V is TRBV9 and J is TRBJ2-2; 7 bases align to TRBD2. The V and J ends lost 1 base and 6 bases, in that order; junction bases with no gene match: 6. The CDR3 runs to 15 residues. CDR1 and CDR2 from the germline V gene are SGDLS and YYNGEE. CDR3 protein: CASSVSSGGAGELFF. In nucleotides, the CDR3 is TGTGCCAGCAGCGTATCTTCGGGGGGAGCCGGGGAGCTGTTTTTT.

The chain uses TRBV4-1 and TRBJ1-6; TRBD1 matches at 10 bases. The CDR3 sequence is 16 residues long. Germline trimming cut 3 bases from V and 10 bases from J; bases unmatched to any gene: 9. Germline loops: CDR1 MGHRA, CDR2 YSYEKL. The CDR3 spells CASSQAGDRGASPLHF. CDR3 nucleotide sequence: TGCGCCAGCAGCCAGGCCGGGGACAGGGGAGCATCACCCCTCCACTTT.

This clone has just a few counts. This rearrangement joins TRBV7-3 to TRBJ1-2; no clear D. Germline-derived CDR1 and CDR2 are SGHTA and FQGTGA. CDR3 size: 15 residues. Trimming took 0 bases from V and 6 from J, leaving 14 bases between them. CDR3 in amino acids: CASSLTGKVLDGYTF. CDR3 nucleotides: TGTGCCAGCAGCTTAACAGGGAAAGTTTTGGATGGCTACACCTTC. Supplemented by reference TRBV7-3 and TRBJ1-2, the full variable domain reads GAGVSQTPSNKVTEKGKYVELRCDPISGHTALYWYRQSLGQGPEFLIYFQGTGAADDSGLPNDRFFAVRPEGSVSTLKIQRTERGDSAVYLCASSLTGKVLDGYTFGSGTRLTVV.

The chain joins TRBV30 to TRBJ2-6; D remains ambiguous. V was trimmed by 5 bases and J by 1 base, leaving 3 bases between them. This CDR3 is built from 12 residues. The V gene's germline CDR1 is GTSNPN and CDR2 SVGIG (reference sequence). The CDR3 DNA follows: TGTGCCTGGTCTTCTGGGGCCAACGTCCTGACTTTC. Encoded protein: CAWSSGANVLTF.

The CDR3 region has the DNA TGCGCCAGCAGCGGGCAGGGGTTATTCAATGAGCAGTTCTTC. Amino acid sequence: CASSGQGLFNEQFF. The chain employs TRBV4-1 and TRBJ2-1; D is possibly TRBD1 (6 bases). The germline V gene encodes CDR1 MGHRA and CDR2 YSYEKL. V shed 5 bases and J shed 6 bases, with 14 bases lying between them. This CDR3 has 14 residues.

The chain has TRBV6-1 and TRBJ1-1; D not resolved. Between the trimmed V and J ends, which lost 4 bases and 1 base, there was a span of 13 bases. This CDR3 has 15 residues. Germline CDR1 is MNHNS and CDR2 is SASEGT. Here the CDR3 DNA reads TGTGCCAGCAGTGCGGAGGCACACCAGAACACTGAAGCTTTCTTT. Amino acids: CASSAEAHQNTEAFF.

In regard to this clone: Germline is not matched at one junction end, which may reflect a read error. The V and J genes are TRBV15 and TRBJ2-2; TRBD2 matches 7 bases. This CDR3 contains 18 residues. Germline assignment: CDR1 LNHNV and CDR2 YYDKDF (reference sequence). The CDR3: CATSRGAIGGRNTGELFF. The CDR3 nucleotides are TGTGCCACCAGTAGAGGCGCTATCGGGGGGAGGAACACCGGGGAGCTGTTTTTT.

This clone was seen once. V gene TRBV7-3 combines with J gene TRBJ1-1; D not resolved. The germline gives CDR1 SGHTA, CDR2 FQGTGA. V was pared by 0 bases and J by 5 bases, with 7 bases between. This CDR3 is built from 13 residues. The CDR3 is CASSLTGRTEAFF. Here the CDR3 DNA reads TGTGCCAGCAGCTTAACAGGTCGGACTGAAGCTTTCTTT.

CDR3 amino acids: CASSVARKAEGGEAFF. CDR3 DNA sequence: TGTGCCAGCAGCGTAGCGAGGAAAGCCGAAGGTGGTGAAGCTTTCTTT. The rearrangement links TRBV9 to TRBJ1-1; D call uncertain. Germline CDR1 SGDLS, CDR2 YYNGEE. V shed 0 bases and J shed 7 bases, with 19 bases lying between them. The CDR3 is 16 amino acids.

A single count supports this clone. The chain couples TRBV29-1 to TRBJ1-2, with D possibly matching TRBD1 (5 bases). There are 13 residues in the CDR3. Trimming removed 6 bases at V and 2 bases at J, with 13 bases between. Germline values: CDR1 SQVTM, CDR2 ANQGSEA. The CDR3: CSVALGGNYGYTF. The CDR3 DNA reads as TGCAGCGTAGCCCTTGGGGGGAACTATGGCTACACCTTC.

The rearrangement joins TRBV18 to TRBJ2-1; 9 bases are shared with TRBD2. The germline V gene has CDR1 KGHSH and CDR2 LQKENI. Unmatched junction bases numbered 12, after V lost 3 bases and J lost 6 bases. The CDR3 runs to 17 residues. CDR3 loop: CASSPPLIAGDFNEQFF. CDR3 nucleotides: TGTGCCAGCTCACCCCCGTTGATAGCGGGAGATTTCAATGAGCAGTTCTTC.

The chain couples TRBV7-2 to TRBJ2-7, with 9 bases fitting TRBD2. Germline loops: CDR1 SGHTA, CDR2 FQGNSA. With 2 bases clipped from V and 4 bases from J, the junction kept 6 bases outside the gene matches. The CDR3 sequence is 15 residues long. CDR3 sequence: CASSLNAGGMYEQYF. The CDR3 DNA sequence: TGTGCCAGCAGCTTAAATGCGGGGGGGATGTACGAGCAGTACTTC.

This rearrangement joins TRBV7-9 to TRBJ1-1; unclear D gene. This CDR3 has 16 amino acids. Germline CDR1 reads SEHNR; CDR2 reads FQNEAQ (reference sequence). Trimming took 4 bases from V and 0 from J, leaving 15 bases between them. The CDR3: CASSSKLRPVNTEAFF. CDR3 sequence (DNA): TGTGCCAGCAGCTCTAAACTCCGGCCAGTGAACACTGAAGCTTTCTTT.

In DNA form, the CDR3 reads TGTGCCAGCAGTGAGGGACAGAACTACGAGCAGTACTTC. This translates into CASSEGQNYEQYF. V is TRBV2 and J is TRBJ2-5; 7 bases align to TRBD1. The DNA matches TRBJ2-7 better at its end, which makes the J call doubtful. The CDR3 loop spans 13 amino acids. The germline V gene has CDR1 SNHLY and CDR2 FYNNEI.

This clone was counted once. CDR3 in amino acids: CATRRGASTDTQYF. Written as DNA, the CDR3 is TGTGCCACAAGGCGGGGGGCTAGCACAGATACGCAGTATTTT. The V gene is TRBV7-2, the J gene TRBJ2-3; 8 nucleotides agree with TRBD2. CDR1 is SGHTA, CDR2 FQGNSA, per germline. This CDR3 contains 14 residues. V trimming: 10 bases; J trimming: 0 bases; junction bases outside the gene matches: 6.

V and J are TRBV9 and TRBJ2-7, with 9 bases aligning to TRBD1. Germline V CDR1 and CDR2: SGDLS, YYNGEE. This CDR3 is 16 amino acids long. Trimming cost V 0 bases and J 2 bases; bases outside gene matches: 6. The CDR3: CASSVADRGGTYEQYF. CDR3 DNA: TGTGCCAGCAGCGTAGCTGACAGGGGGGGGACCTACGAGCAGTACTTC.

The sample holds a few counts of this clone. The rearrangement uses TRBV5-6 and TRBJ1-1, with TRBD1 as a possible D gene (6 bases). The CDR3 runs to 16 residues. Germline CDR1 reads SGHDT; CDR2 reads YYEEEE. Trimming took 0 bases from V and 0 from J, leaving 12 bases between them. In DNA form, the CDR3 reads TGTGCCAGCAGCTTGGACAGGGCCTACATGAACACTGAAGCTTTCTTT. Encoded protein: CASSLDRAYMNTEAFF.

This clone was seen only a few times. The chain joins TRBV7-9 to TRBJ2-1; no clear D. With 5 bases removed from V and 9 bases from J, the gap between germline ends came to 11 bases. Germline V gene lookup returns CDR1 SEHNR and CDR2 FQNEAQ (reference sequence). This CDR3 contains 12 residues. The CDR3 spells CASSPRRGEQFF. The CDR3 bases are TGTGCCAGCAGCCCCCGTCGAGGTGAGCAGTTCTTC.

This chain links TRBV5-1 with TRBJ2-3, with 8 bases that match TRBD2. The CDR3 has 17 amino acids. Germline CDR1 and CDR2: SGHRS and YFSETQ. Unmatched junction bases numbered 7, after V lost 0 bases and J lost 1 base. The CDR3 reads CASSLAGGSGGTDTQYF. The CDR3 DNA reads as TGCGCCAGCAGCTTGGCCGGCGGTAGCGGGGGCACAGATACGCAGTATTTT.

V usage is TRBV7-9 and J usage is TRBJ2-2, with D hard to call. Trimming cost V 2 bases and J 1 base, with 11 bases left between them. Per germline, CDR1 SEHNR and CDR2 FQNEAQ (reference sequence). The CDR3 is 16 amino acids. The CDR3 DNA is TGTGCCAGCAGCTTAAAGTCGCCAGGGAACACCGGGGAGCTGTTTTTT. Translated, it gives CASSLKSPGNTGELFF.

A note on this clone: At one of its ends the junction is not consistent with the germline gene, which may arise from a read error. The genes are TRBV2 and TRBJ1-4, with D possibly matching TRBD1 (5 bases). The CDR3 is made up of 14 amino acids. Germline-derived CDR1 and CDR2 are SNHLY and FYNNEI. The CDR3 reads CASRAGTNNEKLSF. The CDR3 DNA sequence: TGTGCCAGCAGGGCCGGGACGAATAATGAAAAACTGTCTTTT.

V usage is TRBV2 and J usage is TRBJ1-5; no definite D call. Germline V gives CDR1 SNHLY, CDR2 FYNNEI. V was trimmed by 3 bases and J by 0 bases, leaving 9 bases between them. The CDR3 sequence is 15 residues long. CDR3 sequence reads: CASSEGAYSNQPQHF. For the CDR3, the DNA is TGTGCCAGCAGTGAGGGAGCTTATAGCAATCAGCCCCAGCATTTT.